The clone carrying this TCR beta chain came up many times. Its antigen remains unknown. The data were taken from a study of T cell repertoires in cytomegalovirus infection. Study information: Public TCR beta signatures indicated both CMV infection and matching HLA type. Overall study results and limits: Identification of carriers of CMV plus the relevant HLA was achieved through cumulative public TCR beta family frequency. Ex vivo, HLA-C-restricted CMV-specific TCR beta clonotypes prevailed over the rest of the response.

Germline V gives CDR1 DFQATT, CDR2 SNEGSKA (reference sequence). This CDR3 region has 13 residues. With V trimmed by 0 bases and J by 10 bases, 3 bases remained unmatched. TCRdb re-called the reads through MiXCR, storing one row per CDR3 protein. The sample has 480,000 or so distinct CDR3 sequences, over 9% seen once. Sequenced input: PBMCs. The chain joins TRBV20-1 to TRBJ1-6; TRBD1 aligns across 7 bases. The sequence came from a human donor in good health (CMV status not recorded). Some clones in this sample may be carry-over from other donors' samples. The CDR3 spells CSARDTGVSPLHF. The CDR3 region has the DNA TGCAGTGCTAGAGATACAGGGGTCTCACCCCTCCACTTT.